A single sample gave rise to the 14 T cell receptor beta chains below, sequenced in a study of identical twins. TCRdb recomputed calls from the 5' RACE reads with MiXCR, one row per CDR3 protein. The sample consists of hundreds of thousands of distinct CDR3 sequences, around 8.6% of them appearing once. The sample also formed part of further work on yellow fever vaccine responses in identical twins.

The specimen sequenced was PBMCs. These receptor sequences come from a woman aged 18-29 years in good health.

This clonotype showed up many times. This sequence joins TRBV14 and TRBJ2-3; 8 bases are a match to TRBD2. V lost 0 bases, J lost 1 base, and 3 bases stayed unmatched. The germline gives CDR1 SGHDN, CDR2 FVKESK. The CDR3 has 16 residues. The CDR3 DNA reads TGTGCCAGCAGCCAAGAAAGGCGGGGGGGCACAGATACGCAGTATTTT. It yields the protein CASSQERRGGTDTQYF.

This chain uses TRBV10-3 with TRBJ2-7, with 14 bases matching TRBD2. Losses at the gene ends were 7 bases for V and 7 bases for J; bases not matched to a gene: 9. The CDR3 runs to 15 residues. Germline V gene data show CDR1 as ENHRY and CDR2 as SYGVKD. The DNA for the CDR3 is TGTGCCATCACCGGGACTAGCGGGAGCAGGGTGGAGCAGTACTTC. The encoded protein is CAITGTSGSRVEQYF.

This clonotype showed up just a few times. The rearrangement uses TRBV6-1 and TRBJ2-3; 10 nucleotides agree with TRBD2. V shed 6 bases and J 1 base; nucleotides not matched to a gene: 10. The CDR3 extends over 17 amino acids. The germline V gene encodes CDR1 MNHNS and CDR2 SASEGT. As DNA, the CDR3 is TGTGCCAGCAGCCTCAGCGGGAGGGCCAGAGGCACAGATACGCAGTATTTT. It is translated as CASSLSGRARGTDTQYF.

This clonotype was recorded a few times. The chain recombines TRBV7-2 with TRBJ2-3; the D call may be TRBD1 or TRBD2 (5 bases each). Germline loops: CDR1 SGHTA, CDR2 FQGNSA. The length of the CDR3 is 17 residues. V shed 0 bases and J shed 2 bases, with 15 bases lying between them. CDR3 sequence: CASSLALGRGATDTQYF. In nucleotides, the CDR3 is TGTGCCAGCAGCTTAGCGCTCGGGCGAGGGGCCACAGATACGCAGTATTTT.

The table lists this clonotype with many counts. This chain links TRBV5-1 with TRBJ2-3; D perhaps matches TRBD2 (6 bases). The V end lost 5 bases, the J end lost 3 bases, and 16 bases lay between the germline ends. The germline V gene has CDR1 SGHRS and CDR2 YFSETQ. The CDR3 runs 15 residues. The CDR3 DNA reads TGCGCCAGCAGGCCGAGTGGGGGGAGGACAGATACGCAGTATTTT. Protein product: CASRPSGGRTDTQYF.

This clonotype occurred a few times. The V call is TRBV6-5, the J call TRBJ2-7; 9 nucleotides line up with TRBD1. V was clipped by 4 bases and J by 5 bases; unmatched bases: 6. The CDR3 runs to 14 residues. The V gene's germline CDR1 is MNHEY and CDR2 SVGAGI. CDR3 coding DNA: TGTGCCAGCAGTTTGGGACAGGGAACGCACGAGCAGTACTTC. Amino acids: CASSLGQGTHEQYF.

This clonotype was seen only a few times. J is TRBJ2-1 and V is TRBV7-8, with TRBD2 identical over 11 bases. With V trimmed by 6 bases and J by 15 bases, 22 bases remained unmatched. Germline V gives CDR1 SGHVS, CDR2 FQNEAQ. This CDR3 has 17 amino acids. The CDR3 loop reads CASSIDARTSGFSLGFF. CDR3 DNA: TGTGCCAGCAGTATAGACGCTCGGACTAGCGGGTTTTCTTTGGGGTTCTTC.

In this sample, this clonotype turned up a few times. The chain carries TRBV3-1 and TRBJ2-7; D is ambiguous. The V gene's germline CDR1 is LGHDT and CDR2 YNNKEL (reference sequence). CDR3 length: 14 residues. V was clipped by 4 bases and J by 1 base, with 11 bases between them. In DNA form, the CDR3 reads TGTGCCAGCAGCCCCGCGGTTGGATCCTACGAGCAGTACTTC. It encodes CASSPAVGSYEQYF.

The chain couples TRBV6-2 or TRBV6-3 to TRBJ2-1; TRBD2 matches 9 bases. V was clipped by 4 bases and J by 6 bases; unmatched bases: 7. Germline V gene data show CDR1 as MNHEY and CDR2 as SVGEGT. The CDR3 has 15 amino acids. The DNA for the CDR3 is TGTGCCAGCAGTTCCGGGACTAGCCTCCTCAATGAGCAGTTCTTC. Amino acids: CASSSGTSLLNEQFF.

This clonotype was seen at least ten times. J is TRBJ1-4 and V is TRBV4-1; D unclear. Germline CDR1 reads MGHRA; CDR2 reads YSYEKL. This CDR3 has 16 amino acids. V shed 0 bases and J shed 6 bases, with 14 bases lying between them. The CDR3 sequence is CASSQDGVGSDEKLFF. In DNA form, the CDR3 reads TGCGCCAGCAGCCAAGATGGCGTGGGCTCCGATGAAAAACTGTTTTTT.

The genes are TRBV19 and TRBJ2-7; the D is unclear. Trimming shortened V by 3 bases and J by 3 bases, and 9 bases separated the two germline ends. The CDR3 extends over 13 amino acids. Germline V gives CDR1 LNHDA, CDR2 SQIVND (reference sequence). CDR3 in amino acids: CASSIAVYYEQYF. CDR3 DNA: TGTGCCAGTAGTATTGCCGTATACTACGAGCAGTACTTC. The entire variable domain, with the rest obtained from reference TRBV19 and TRBJ2-7, is as follows: DGGITQSPKYLFRKEGQNVTLSCEQNLNHDAMYWYRQDPGQGLRLIYYSQIVNDFQKGDIAEGYSVSREKKESFPLTVTSAQKNPTAFYLCASSIAVYYEQYFGPGTRLTVT.

The genes are TRBV7-9 and TRBJ1-6, with 8 bases fitting TRBD1. After removal of 6 bases from V and 10 bases from J, the junction contained 5 bases not matched to a gene. Looked up from germline, CDR1 is SEHNR and CDR2 is FQNEAQ (reference sequence). The CDR3 runs to 13 residues. CDR3 region: CASRDRVESPLHF. CDR3 nucleotides: TGTGCCAGCAGGGACAGGGTCGAATCACCCCTCCACTTT.

The table lists this clonotype with many counts. The V gene is TRBV5-1, the J gene TRBJ2-3; 9 bases are a match to TRBD1. Trimming took 4 bases from V and 2 from J; bases not matched to a gene: 14. From germline, CDR1 is SGHRS and CDR2 YFSETQ. CDR3 length: 18 amino acids. The chain's CDR3 is CASSLNQIGTGTTDTQYF. Here the CDR3 DNA reads TGCGCCAGCAGCCTGAATCAAATCGGGACAGGGACCACAGATACGCAGTATTTT.

There are a few counts of this clonotype. The V call is TRBV9, the J call TRBJ2-5, with 14 nucleotides matching TRBD2. The CDR3 runs to 17 residues. Germline V gene data show CDR1 as SGDLS and CDR2 as YYNGEE. After removal of 0 bases from V and 4 bases from J, the junction contained 5 bases not matched to a gene. The CDR3 region has the DNA TGTGCCAGCAGCGTAGGGAGAGGGACTAGCGGGAGAGAGACCCAGTACTTC. The encoded protein is CASSVGRGTSGRETQYF.